The 12 T cell receptor beta chains in this list originate from one sample, sequenced in a study of cytomegalovirus exposure and HLA in healthy donors. PCR used 60 Vbeta primers and 13 Jbeta primers. Method: immunoSEQ multiplex PCR; TCRdb's copy keeps in-frame clones and lacks some. Seen here are under 200,000 clones, around 80% observed once, and the top ten hold about 4.4%. Sequenced input: PBMCs. The origin of the receptors is a man aged 35 to 55 in good health and CMV-seronegative.

This clone was detected only a few times. The J gene is TRBJ1-5, the V gene TRBV6-1; D is uncertain. Germline CDR1 and CDR2: MNHNS and SASEGT. Trimming stripped 2 bases from V and 0 bases from J, with 11 bases between. This CDR3 is built from 16 residues. The CDR3: CASSERGSYSNQPQHF. The CDR3 DNA reads TGTGCCAGCAGTGAACGGGGATCTTATAGCAATCAGCCCCAGCATTTT.

The rearrangement links TRBV7-3 to TRBJ1-1; TRBD1 is a possible D gene (5 bases). V was cut by 5 bases and J by 11 bases, with 12 bases left in between. The germline V gene encodes CDR1 SGHTA and CDR2 FQGTGA. This CDR3 has 11 residues. This CDR3 reads CASSAQGMAFF. CDR3 nucleotide sequence: TGTGCCAGCAGCGCGCAGGGAATGGCTTTCTTT.

J is TRBJ2-1 and V is TRBV5-1; 7 nucleotides match TRBD1. J lost 2 bases, V lost 3 bases, and 8 bases had no gene match. Germline V gene data show CDR1 as SGHRS and CDR2 as YFSETQ. This CDR3 is 16 amino acids long. CDR3 protein: CASSSVGQVAYNEQFF. The CDR3 nucleotides read TGCGCCAGCAGCTCGGTAGGACAGGTGGCCTACAATGAGCAGTTCTTC.

The chain is built from TRBV6-5 and TRBJ2-2; tentative D call: TRBD2 (6 bases). Trimming took 1 base from V and 6 from J, leaving 9 bases between them. Germline CDR1 is MNHEY and CDR2 is SVGAGI. The CDR3 has 14 amino acids. The CDR3 nucleotides are TGTGCCAGCAGTTACTTCGAGCGGGCCGGGGAGCTGTTTTTT. Translating gives CASSYFERAGELFF.

This clone was seen only a few times. The gene calls are TRBV4-3 and TRBJ2-5, with 7 nucleotides matching TRBD2. Unmatched junction bases numbered 10, after V lost 4 bases and J lost 2 bases. Germline lookup yields CDR1 LGHNA and CDR2 YSLEER. This CDR3 contains 16 residues. CDR3 residues: CASSLGAGILQETQYF. In DNA form, the CDR3 reads TGCGCCAGCAGCCTAGGAGCGGGGATCCTTCAAGAGACCCAGTACTTC.

The chain recombines TRBV11-2 with TRBJ1-2; no clear D gene. Looked up from germline, CDR1 is SGHAT and CDR2 is FQNNGV. Trimming removed 5 bases at V and 4 bases at J, with 8 bases between. The CDR3 runs 12 residues. CDR3 residues: CASSQAPYGYTF. CDR3 coding DNA: TGTGCCAGCAGCCAGGCGCCCTATGGCTACACCTTC. The full variable domain, in which reference TRBV11-2 and TRBJ1-2 provide the parts outside the CDR3, is EAGVAQSPRYKIIEKRQSVAFWCNPISGHATLYWYQQILGQGPKLLIQFQNNGVVDDSQLPKDRFSAERLKGVDSTLKIQPAKLEDSAVYLCASSQAPYGYTFGSGTRLTVV.

This clone showed up just a few times. The chain employs TRBV6-5 and TRBJ1-4; D is unresolved. This CDR3 has 13 residues. Germline CDR1 reads MNHEY; CDR2 reads SVGAGI. V was cut by 8 bases and J by 0 bases, with 7 bases left in between. The CDR3 is CASRSSTNEKLFF. As DNA, the CDR3 is TGTGCCAGCCGCAGTTCAACTAATGAAAAACTGTTTTTT.

This rearrangement joins TRBV30 to TRBJ2-2; no firm D call. Trimming left V 3 bases short and J 0 bases short, with 5 bases between. Germline V CDR1 and CDR2: GTSNPN, SVGIG (reference sequence). The CDR3 covers 13 residues. In DNA, the CDR3 is TGTGCCTGGAGCTATACGAACACCGGGGAGCTGTTTTTT. Its translation is CAWSYTNTGELFF.

This clone was counted once. The gene calls are TRBV27 and TRBJ1-1; possible D gene TRBD1, 5 bases. Trimming shortened V by 6 bases and J by 6 bases, and 11 bases separated the two germline ends. The CDR3 is made up of 12 amino acids. From germline, CDR1 is MNHEY and CDR2 SMNVEV (reference sequence). The CDR3 DNA reads TGTGCCAGCAGGGGGCCCTGGGCTGAAGCTTTCTTT. This sequence encodes CASRGPWAEAFF.

V usage is TRBV7-2 and J usage is TRBJ1-1, with a tentative D call TRBD1 (6 bases). V was cut by 3 bases and J by 4 bases, with 15 bases left in between. Germline V lookup: CDR1 SGHTA, CDR2 FQGNSA. The CDR3 is 15 amino acids. CDR3 nucleotide sequence: TGTGCCAGCAGCTTTCGGCGAGGGGGTAGCACTGAAGCTTTCTTT. This sequence encodes CASSFRRGGSTEAFF.

The chain has TRBV12-5 and TRBJ2-7; 7 nucleotides line up with TRBD1. CDR3 length equals 13 residues. Per germline, CDR1 LGHNT and CDR2 FRNRAP. The trim removed 4 bases at V and 4 bases at J, leaving 4 bases unmatched. The CDR3 bases are TGTGCTAGTGGTTACTCGACAGGGTACGAGCAGTACTTC. Protein sequence: CASGYSTGYEQYF. Looking up the rest from reference TRBV12-5 and TRBJ2-7 gives the full variable domain: DARVTQTPRHKVTEMGQEVTMRCQPILGHNTVFWYRQTMMQGLELLAYFRNRAPLDDSGMPKDRFSAEMPDATLATLKIQPSEPRDSAVYFCASGYSTGYEQYFGPGTRLTVT.

The J gene is TRBJ2-5, the V gene TRBV6-5; D is ambiguous. Gene TRBJ2-7 matches the end of the DNA better, so the J call may be wrong. The CDR3 covers 14 residues. Germline V gene lookup returns CDR1 MNHEY and CDR2 SVGAGI. The CDR3, as DNA: TGTGCCAGCAGCCCACCTAGGCGCACCTACGAGCAGTACTTC. This sequence encodes CASSPPRRTYEQYF.